This T cell receptor beta chain is from a study of T cell responses to AZD1222 COVID-19 vaccine. CDR1 ENHRY and CDR2 SYGVKD come from the germline V gene. This CDR3 comprises 12 residues. V was trimmed by 8 bases and J by 2 bases, leaving 9 bases between them. TCRdb's table, derived via immunoSEQ multiplex PCR, lists solely in-frame clones and lacks some. Counted here are around 140,000 clones, roughly 92% occurring once; the ten biggest clones make up about 10%. Study results and caveats: Donors, mostly white British, included more females; clonal diversity was possibly underestimated.

Comments on this clone: Its matching antigen is unknown.

Here the sequenced sample was peripheral blood, taken 28 days after the second AZD1222 dose. This receptor was taken from an adult who received the AZD1222 COVID-19 vaccine. The chain uses TRBV10-3 and TRBJ2-5, with a tentative D call TRBD1 (6 bases). CDR3 loop: CAIAGQQETQYF. Written as DNA, the CDR3 is TGTGCCATCGCCGGACAGCAAGAGACCCAGTACTTC.